This TCR beta chain was observed in a study of blood T cell repertoires in COVID-19. This CDR3 comprises 13 residues. V shed 8 bases and J shed 1 base, with 11 bases lying between them. The germline CDR1 and CDR2 sequences are SGHTA and FQGNSA. Libraries were prepared by immunoSEQ multiplex PCR; TCRdb keeps only in-frame clonotypes and omits some of them. The profile shows more than 150,000 clones, 86% of them singletons. The V gene is TRBV7-2, the J gene TRBJ1-1; perhaps TRBD1 as D (6 bases). The specimen was peripheral blood. The clonotype comes from a young man with acute or convalescent COVID-19. CDR3 protein: CASLGQRNTEAFF. The CDR3 nucleotides are TGTGCCAGCCTAGGACAGAGGAACACTGAAGCTTTCTTT. The full variable domain, rest sourced from reference TRBV7-2 and TRBJ1-1, is GAGVSQSPSNKVTEKGKDVELRCDPISGHTALYWYRQSLGQGLEFLIYFQGNSAPDKSGLPSDRFSAERTGGSVSTLTIQRTQQEDSAVYLCASLGQRNTEAFFGQGTRLTVV.